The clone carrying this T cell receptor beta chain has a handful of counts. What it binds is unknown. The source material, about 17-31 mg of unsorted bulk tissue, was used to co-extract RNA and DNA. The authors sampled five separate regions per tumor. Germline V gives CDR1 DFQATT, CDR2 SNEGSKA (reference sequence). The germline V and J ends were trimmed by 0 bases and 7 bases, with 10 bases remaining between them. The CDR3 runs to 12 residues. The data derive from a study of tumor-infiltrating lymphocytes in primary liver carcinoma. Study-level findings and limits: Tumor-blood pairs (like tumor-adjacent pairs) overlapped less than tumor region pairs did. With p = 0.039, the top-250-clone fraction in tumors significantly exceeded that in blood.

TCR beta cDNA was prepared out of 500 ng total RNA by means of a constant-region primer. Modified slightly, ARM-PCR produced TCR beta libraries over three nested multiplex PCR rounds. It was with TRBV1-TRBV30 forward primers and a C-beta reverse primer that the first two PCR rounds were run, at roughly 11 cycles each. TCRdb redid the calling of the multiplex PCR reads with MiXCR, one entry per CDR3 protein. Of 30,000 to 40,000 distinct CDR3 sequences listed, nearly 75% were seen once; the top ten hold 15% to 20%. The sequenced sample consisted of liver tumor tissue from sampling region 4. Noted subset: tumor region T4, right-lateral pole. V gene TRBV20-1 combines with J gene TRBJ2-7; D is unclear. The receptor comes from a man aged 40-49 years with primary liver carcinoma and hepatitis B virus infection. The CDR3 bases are TGCAGTGCTAGAGATATTGGTAGAGAGCAGTACTTC. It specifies CSARDIGREQYF.